This TCR beta chain was obtained from a study of T cell repertoires in cytomegalovirus infection. In the study overall: CMV infection together with matching HLA type was indicated by public TCR beta signatures. Study-wide results and limits: Ex vivo responses were dominated by HLA-C-restricted CMV-specific TCR beta clonotypes.

From the reads, TCRdb called clonotypes with MiXCR, one entry per CDR3 protein. The data contain about half a million distinct CDR3 sequences, roughly a third of them singletons. The CDR3 consists of 15 residues. Germline CDR1 reads SGDLS; CDR2 reads YYNGEE. The trim removed 2 bases at V and 9 bases at J, leaving 8 bases unmatched. This clonotype has just a few counts. Its antigen is still unknown. Sample: cultured PBMCs, taken from culture after CMV antigen stimulation. The TCR originated in a human donor in good health (CMV status not recorded). Some clones in this sample may be carry-over from other donors' samples. V and J are TRBV9 and TRBJ2-1; 10 bases align to TRBD2. In nucleotides, the CDR3 is TGTGCCAGCAGCGTTACTAGCGGGATGGTGGGTGAGCAGTTCTTC. Amino acids: CASSVTSGMVGEQFF.